This T cell receptor beta chain stems from a study of blood T cells in healthy people across ages (dated by TCRdb to 2014 to 2015). Study-level background: In model experiments, template switching captured about one uniquely barcoded TCR beta cDNA molecule for every two T cells. The study measured age-related changes in TCR beta repertoire diversity using deep sequencing normalized with unique cDNA molecular identifiers. To avoid experimental bias, donors of different ages were distributed randomly across sequencing lanes. Using the same blood draw, the study looked at two additional independent replicas of 1 million unique cDNA reads for two donors, one aged 18 to 30 and the other aged 80 or older. Donors were grouped into four age groups: young (average roughly 15 years), middle-aged (around 39), aged (about 59) and long-lived (just over 80).

Study-wide findings and limitations: Because profiling used bulk unsorted PBMCs, naive and antigen-experienced compartments could not be compared conclusively. As age increased, observed TCR beta diversity per million T cells dropped in a roughly linear way, and a significant reduction was already evident by age around 41. Because the CMV infection status of the donors was unknown, age-related changes in expanded clonotypes may potentially have been confounded. Estimates of total diversity based on one million sequenced T cells were considered lower bounds and underestimates. A strong correlation was found between observed TCR beta diversity and the percentage of naive T cells measured by flow cytometry. Compared with the aged group, the long-lived group had more naive CD4+ T cells, fewer expanded clones and increased TCR diversity, a pattern suggesting age selection.

Libraries came from 5' RACE. Sequencing relied on an Illumina HiSeq 2500. A second 7 to 11 cycle PCR used a sample-barcoded 5' primer and a J-beta primer mix. Each TCR beta cDNA molecule received a unique molecular identifier from a template-switch 5' adaptor carrying 12 random nucleotides. Each sample yielded at least 2.5 million CDR3-containing paired-end reads. First-strand cDNA was synthesized from all RNA with the Mint cDNA synthesis kit, primed by a TRBC-specific oligonucleotide. All cDNA was treated with uracil-DNA glycosylase and then went through a first 18-cycle PCR with the universal primers M1SS and BC2_uni_R. As for the authors' bioinformatics: Normalization of each sample was performed by random selection of 1 million high-quality reads, each carrying a distinct molecular identifier. Instead of being binned into consensus sequences, reads with shared molecular identifiers were discarded. MiTCR, with a Q25 quality threshold and the strictest error-elimination algorithm, was used for CDR3 identification, clonotype clustering and error correction. A nonparametric unseen species model with Euler transformation was used to estimate a lower bound on total TCR beta diversity. TCRdb reran the public reads through fastp at Q25 and MiXCR, keeping productive beta chains. Rows are unified per CDR3 protein, each entry keeping the most common DNA and genes. TCRdb assigned the V and J calls; the authors' analysis was not used. The sample table holds roughly 700,000 distinct CDR3 sequences, of which less than 40% were seen once. The leading ten clones occupy roughly 14% of the sample.

From the germline V gene, CDR1 is SGHDT and CDR2 is YYEEEE. The junction shows trimming of 6 bases on V and 6 bases on J, and the gene matches do not reach 10 bases of it. From cysteine to phenylalanine, the CDR3 is 15 amino acids long. The DNA shown is the 45-base CDR3, in frame from base 1. The donors were around 39 Caucasian individuals from Russia, aged roughly 6 to 95 years, who were systemically healthy. Each donor gave 8 to 10 milliliters of peripheral blood, collected into EDTA-treated Vacutainer tubes. Ficoll-Paque density-gradient centrifugation was used to isolate PBMCs, with at least 7 million per sample. Trizol reagent was used to extract total RNA from PBMCs, with at least 5 micrograms per sample. For every donor, an aliquot of PBMCs went through flow cytometry to measure the percentages of naive CD45RAhigh/CD27high T cells. A note on this clonotype: It has no known antigen specificity. Per-base qualities were not stored, and no clone one base away is much larger.

The sequencing sample was made of blood. The sequence came from a woman aged 80 or over in good health. Donor details come from another sample of the same person, matched by shared clones. This receptor chain uses TRBV5-6 and TRBJ1-4; 8 bases in the junction line up with TRBD1. The CDR3 protein sequence reads: CASNLSGTGDEKLFF. The bases are TGTGCCAGCAACTTATCCGGGACAGGAGATGAAAAACTGTTTTTT.